What follows describes a single T cell receptor beta chain. What it binds is not known. The study drew all its donors from Caucasian adults living in Nashville, Tennessee. The record originates from a study of shared clonotypes between healthy human individuals. For the study at large: Each donor's CD4 naive and CD4 memory cells filled three plates apiece, CD8 naive two, and CD8 memory one. Overall study findings and caveats: Across a handful of donors, naive CD4 shared roughly 5.2%, naive CD8 more than 3%, memory CD4 roughly 2.4%, memory CD8 roughly 0.37%.

The V end was cut by 6 bases, the J end by 2 bases, with 11 bases between. Germline CDR1 reads MNHNS; CDR2 reads SASEGT. CDR3 length: 13 amino acids. Libraries were prepared by immunoSEQ multiplex PCR; TCRdb keeps only in-frame clonotypes and omits some of them. The table records 1,500,000 or so clones, over 95% of them present only once. This sequence originates from a man aged 25-45 years in good health. Sequenced: naive CD4+ T cells sorted from blood. Subset denoted: CD45RA+ positively selected. The V gene is TRBV6-1, the J gene TRBJ2-7; the D gene is possibly TRBD1 (5 bases). CDR3 bases: TGTGCCAGCAGAGAGACAGTTGCCTACGAGCAGTACTTC. Protein: CASRETVAYEQYF.